The clone carrying this TCR beta chain was seen a few times. The same CDR3 also results from other DNA sequences found in this sample. This sample stems from a study of shared clonotypes between healthy human individuals. Every donor was a Caucasian adult from Nashville, Tennessee. The method was immunoSEQ multiplex PCR; TCRdb's version includes in-frame clones alone and lacks a portion of them. This sample has 850,000 to 1,100,000 clones, with 70% to 85% found just once. Sequencing was done on a sample of memory CD4+ T cells from PBMCs. Subset specified: CD45RA-negative fraction. The sequence was collected from a man aged 18 to 30 in good health. Some clones in this sample may be carry-over from other donors' samples.

CDR3 bases: TGTGCCATCAGTGAAGGCCAAGAGACCCAGTACTTC. It encodes CAISEGQETQYF. This chain links TRBV10-3 with TRBJ2-5; no clear D gene. Germline values: CDR1 ENHRY, CDR2 SYGVKD. This CDR3 comprises 12 residues. The V gene lost 3 bases and the J gene lost 1 base, with 3 bases spanning the gap.